These 21 T cell receptor beta chains were all obtained from the same sample, sequenced in a study of T cells in localized non-small cell lung cancer. Measured with immunoSEQ multiplex PCR; TCRdb has only the in-frame clones, and not every one. The repertoire consists of 20,000 to 30,000 clones, with over 75% occurring once and the leading ten covering 9.5% to 10%. The source material was peripheral blood, sampled before any cancer treatment. Every receptor here comes from a man aged 40 to 70 with stage III squamous cell lung carcinoma.

The chain carries TRBV6-1 and TRBJ1-1; a weak D match, TRBD1 (6 bases). Germline V gives CDR1 MNHNS, CDR2 SASEGT. The CDR3 loop spans 14 amino acids. The V end was cut by 2 bases, the J end by 4 bases, with 11 bases between. The CDR3 reads CASSETQGSTEAFF. In DNA, the CDR3 is TGTGCCAGCAGTGAAACTCAGGGGAGCACTGAAGCTTTCTTT.

Worth noting for this clone: The junction does not match germline at one end; this may be a read error. The chain recombines TRBV7-3 with TRBJ2-5; 7 bases line up with TRBD2. The germline V gene encodes CDR1 SGHTA and CDR2 FQGTGA. The length of the CDR3 is 13 residues. This CDR3 is CAGSSPPSGTQYF. In nucleotides, the CDR3 is TGTGCCGGCAGCTCCCCCCCTAGCGGGACCCAGTACTTC.

This clone was found a few times. The chain is built from TRBV29-1 and TRBJ1-4, with 7 nucleotides matching TRBD1. The germline V gene encodes CDR1 SQVTM and CDR2 ANQGSEA. This CDR3 spans 18 amino acids. V lost 7 bases to trimming and J lost 4 bases; unmatched junction nucleotides: 21. CDR3 DNA: TGCAGCGCCGCGCGAGGGGGCACCAGGGGGAATTTTAATGAAAAACTGTTTTTT. Protein: CSAARGGTRGNFNEKLFF. Full variable domain (outside the CDR3, taken from reference TRBV29-1 and TRBJ1-4): SAVISQKPSRDICQRGTSLTIQCQVDSQVTMMFWYRQQPGQSLTLIATANQGSEATYESGFVIDKFPISRPNLTFSTLTVSNMSPEDSSIYLCSAARGGTRGNFNEKLFFGSGTQLSVL.

This clone has more than one count but fewer than ten. J is TRBJ2-1 and V is TRBV7-3; 9 bases map to TRBD2. CDR1 is SGHTA, CDR2 FQGTGA, per germline. The CDR3 has 15 amino acids. The V gene end was trimmed by 3 bases and the J gene end by 9 bases; junction bases not matched to a gene: 9. As DNA, the CDR3 is TGTGCCAGCAGCTTTAGCGGGGGTTATCTGAGTGAGCAGTTCTTC. The encoded protein is CASSFSGGYLSEQFF.

Details on this clone: The same CDR3 is also encoded by other DNA sequences in this sample. The rearrangement links TRBV6-4 to TRBJ2-1, with D hard to call. The CDR3 length is 14 residues. Germline-derived CDR1 and CDR2 are MRHNA and SNTAGT. V was pared by 0 bases and J by 5 bases, with 8 bases between. CDR3 loop: CASSDSGGHNEQFF. The CDR3 coding sequence is TGTGCCAGCAGTGACTCCGGTGGGCACAATGAGCAGTTCTTC.

This chain joins TRBV28 and TRBJ1-6, with 7 bases identical to TRBD1. This CDR3 is 13 amino acids long. Trimming removed 7 bases from V and 9 bases from J; junction bases left unmatched: 6. Germline CDR1 MDHEN, CDR2 SYDVKM. CDR3: CASKGTEGSPLHF. Here the CDR3 DNA reads TGTGCCAGCAAGGGGACAGAAGGTTCACCCCTCCACTTT.

The V and J genes are TRBV19 and TRBJ2-7; tentatively, D is TRBD2 (6 bases). There are 13 residues in the CDR3. From germline, CDR1 is LNHDA and CDR2 SQIVND (reference sequence). V was clipped by 4 bases and J by 3 bases, with 10 bases between them. In DNA form, the CDR3 reads TGTGCCAGTAGTACGGGGGTGGTCTACGAGCAGTACTTC. This codes for CASSTGVVYEQYF.

CDR3 sequence: CASSGQEGNQPQHF. In DNA form, the CDR3 reads TGTGCCAGCAGTGGACAGGAGGGCAATCAGCCCCAGCATTTT. J is TRBJ1-5 and V is TRBV2, with TRBD1 as a possible D gene (6 bases). Per germline, CDR1 SNHLY and CDR2 FYNNEI. Trimming removed 4 bases from V and 2 bases from J, with 9 bases in between. The length of the CDR3 is 14 residues.

This clone was seen once. The CDR3 sequence: CASSPLDAEHEQFF. The CDR3, as DNA: TGTGCCAGCTCACCACTGGACGCGGAGCATGAGCAGTTCTTC. V usage is TRBV18 and J usage is TRBJ2-1; D unresolved. The V gene lost 1 base and the J gene lost 8 bases, with 12 bases spanning the gap. Germline CDR1 and CDR2: KGHSH and LQKENI. CDR3 length equals 14 residues.

The chain links TRBV28 to TRBJ2-7, with a weak D call TRBD1 (6 bases). This CDR3 comprises 13 residues. Germline V CDR1 and CDR2: MDHEN, SYDVKM. The germline V and J ends were trimmed by 5 bases and 9 bases, with 17 bases remaining between them. The CDR3 reads CASSLRDTLLQYF. CDR3 DNA: TGTGCCAGCAGTCTCCGGGACACGCTATTGCAGTACTTC.

The chain employs TRBV30 and TRBJ1-4; TRBD1 might be the D (5 bases). The germline V gene has CDR1 GTSNPN and CDR2 SVGIG (reference sequence). The V and J ends lost 0 bases and 6 bases respectively, with 11 bases between them. This CDR3 region has 14 residues. In DNA form, the CDR3 reads TGTGCCTGGAGTGTATCCAGGGATCATGAAAAACTGTTTTTT. It specifies CAWSVSRDHEKLFF.

This clone was detected once. The rearrangement joins TRBV7-3 to TRBJ1-2; possibly TRBD1 for D (6 bases). This CDR3 region has 13 residues. Per the germline V gene, CDR1 is SGHTA and CDR2 is FQGTGA. The V end was cut by 4 bases, the J end by 6 bases, with 12 bases between. The CDR3 nucleotides are TGTGCCAGCAGCTCGACCTACAGGGATGGCTACACCTTC. This gives the protein CASSSTYRDGYTF. The full variable domain, completed using reference TRBV7-3 and TRBJ1-2, is GAGVSQTPSNKVTEKGKYVELRCDPISGHTALYWYRQSLGQGPEFLIYFQGTGAADDSGLPNDRFFAVRPEGSVSTLKIQRTERGDSAVYLCASSSTYRDGYTFGSGTRLTVV.

The chain has TRBV6-4 and TRBJ2-7; D is possibly TRBD2 (7 bases). CDR1 and CDR2 from the germline V gene are MRHNA and SNTAGT. This CDR3 has 13 amino acids. The V end was cut by 0 bases, the J end by 10 bases, with 13 bases between. CDR3 DNA sequence: TGTGCCAGCAGTGACTCAGGGGGGGGCGCACAGTACTTC. This encodes CASSDSGGGAQYF.

The genes are TRBV5-1 and TRBJ1-2; D not resolved. Germline V gives CDR1 SGHRS, CDR2 YFSETQ. V was clipped by 0 bases and J by 4 bases, with 13 bases between them. The CDR3 runs 15 residues. DNA for the CDR3: TGCGCCAGCAGCTTGGGGGCCTCGAGGAGCTATGGCTACACCTTC. Amino acid sequence: CASSLGASRSYGYTF. The entire variable domain, with the rest obtained from reference TRBV5-1 and TRBJ1-2, is as follows: KAGVTQTPRYLIKTRGQQVTLSCSPISGHRSVSWYQQTPGQGLQFLFEYFSETQRNKGNFPGRFSGRQFSNSRSEMNVSTLELGDSALYLCASSLGASRSYGYTFGSGTRLTVV.

The gene calls are TRBV11-2 and TRBJ2-1, with 8 bases identical to TRBD2. The CDR3 runs 15 residues. V was clipped by 6 bases and J by 6 bases; unmatched bases: 10. Looked up from germline, CDR1 is SGHAT and CDR2 is FQNNGV. The CDR3 loop reads CASSSGLGGTNEQFF. The CDR3 bases are TGTGCCAGCAGTTCGGGACTAGGGGGGACCAATGAGCAGTTCTTC.

The V call is TRBV6-4, the J call TRBJ2-1; the match to TRBD2 covers 11 bases. Trimming removed 3 bases from V and 6 bases from J; junction bases left unmatched: 1. The CDR3 consists of 14 residues. The V gene's germline CDR1 is MRHNA and CDR2 SNTAGT. Here the CDR3 reads CASSDSGGANEQFF. CDR3 coding DNA: TGTGCCAGCAGTGATAGCGGGGGGGCCAATGAGCAGTTCTTC.

This chain connects TRBV30 to TRBJ2-3; 9 nucleotides align to TRBD2. Germline V lookup: CDR1 GTSNPN, CDR2 SVGIG (reference sequence). V shed 1 base and J 1 base; nucleotides not matched to a gene: 0. The CDR3 runs to 14 residues. CDR3 protein: CAWSGLAGTDTQYF. CDR3 bases: TGTGCCTGGAGTGGACTAGCGGGCACAGATACGCAGTATTTT. Based on the CDR3 plus reference TRBV30 and TRBJ2-3, the full variable domain is SQTIHQWPATLVQPVGSPLSLECTVEGTSNPNLYWYRQAAGRGLQLLFYSVGIGQISSEVPQNLSASRPQDRQFILSSKKLLLSDSGFYLCAWSGLAGTDTQYFGPGTRLTVL.

The rearrangement links TRBV30 to TRBJ1-3; D remains unclear. The V gene lost 5 bases and the J gene lost 1 base, with 12 bases spanning the gap. Germline-derived CDR1 and CDR2 are GTSNPN and SVGIG (reference sequence). The CDR3 is 14 residues long. In nucleotides, the CDR3 is TGTGCCTGGTGCCAAGGCCTTTCTGGAAACACCATATATTTT. It is translated as CAWCQGLSGNTIYF.

The chain uses TRBV29-1 and TRBJ2-2; D is perhaps TRBD1 (6 bases). Germline V gene lookup returns CDR1 SQVTM and CDR2 ANQGSEA. The V gene lost 5 bases and the J gene lost 6 bases, with 10 bases spanning the gap. The CDR3 has 12 residues. CDR3 protein: CSVLQGSGELFF. CDR3 in DNA: TGCAGCGTTTTACAGGGTTCCGGGGAGCTGTTTTTT.

The chain is built from TRBV30 and TRBJ2-7, with D possibly being TRBD2 (6 bases). The CDR3 consists of 11 residues. CDR1 and CDR2 from the germline V gene are GTSNPN and SVGIG (reference sequence). With 4 bases removed from V and 4 bases from J, the gap between germline ends came to 8 bases. The CDR3, as DNA: TGTGCCTGGACGGCGGGGTACGAGCAGTACTTC. Its protein product is CAWTAGYEQYF.

The rearrangement joins TRBV25-1 to TRBJ1-1; a possible D gene is TRBD1 (5 bases). Trimming stripped 1 base from V and 3 bases from J, with 12 bases between. Looked up from germline, CDR1 is MGHDK and CDR2 is SYGVNS. This CDR3 has 15 residues. Here the CDR3 reads CASSEWRGMDTEAFF. For the CDR3, the DNA is TGTGCCAGCAGTGAATGGCGGGGGATGGACACTGAAGCTTTCTTT.